The clone carrying this T cell receptor (beta chain) came up once. Its target is not known. CDR1 MNHEY and CDR2 SMNVEV come from the germline V gene (reference sequence). The CDR3 length is 14 residues. V was clipped by 8 bases and J by 0 bases, with 13 bases between them. The entry originates in a study of graft-versus-host responses after intestinal transplantation. Study details: Anti-thymocyte globulin served as induction for all recipients, who then took tacrolimus and steroids for 2 to 4 years.

Sequencing was performed with immunoSEQ multiplex PCR; in TCRdb, only in-frame clones are kept and a portion is missing. There are over 100,000 clones in the sample; around 96% occur only once, and 3.3% lies in the top ten. General observations from the study: Early post-transplant HvG declines tracked with peak circulating GvH clone levels. In recipient marrow, GvH clones were found, and some appeared first in ileum or blood. High graft-versus-host to host-versus-graft T cell clonal ratios marked allografts of patients with graft-donor macrochimerism.

The sample was unstimulated CD8+ T cells sorted from spleen or lymph node cells, taken before intestinal transplant. The V and J genes are TRBV27 and TRBJ1-2; D is perhaps TRBD1 (5 bases). This TCR came from a human donor who received an intestinal transplant. This chain's CDR3 is CASWGLLSNYGYTF. The CDR3 region has the DNA TGTGCCAGCTGGGGCCTTCTTTCTAACTATGGCTACACCTTC.